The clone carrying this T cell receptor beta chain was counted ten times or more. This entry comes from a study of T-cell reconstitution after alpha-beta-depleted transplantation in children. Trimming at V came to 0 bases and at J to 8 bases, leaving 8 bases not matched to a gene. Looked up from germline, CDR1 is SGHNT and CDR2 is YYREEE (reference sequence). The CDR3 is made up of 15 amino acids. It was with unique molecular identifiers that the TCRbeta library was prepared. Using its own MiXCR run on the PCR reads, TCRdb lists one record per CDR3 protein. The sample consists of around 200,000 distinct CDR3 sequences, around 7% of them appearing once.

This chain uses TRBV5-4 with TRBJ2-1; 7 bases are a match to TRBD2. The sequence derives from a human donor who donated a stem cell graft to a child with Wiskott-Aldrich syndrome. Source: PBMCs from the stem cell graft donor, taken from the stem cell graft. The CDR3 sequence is CASSLEWAGAYEQFF. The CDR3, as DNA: TGTGCCAGCAGCTTGGAGTGGGCGGGAGCCTATGAGCAGTTCTTC.